Below, one T cell receptor (beta chain) is given with its context. Its target is not known. The junction shows a germline mismatch at one end, possibly a read error. CDR1 and CDR2 (germline): SNHLY, FYNNEI. This CDR3 spans 13 amino acids. This entry belongs to a study of blood T cells in healthy people across ages. Findings and limits, study-wide: Possibly, changes in expanded clonotypes were confounded because donor CMV status was unknown.

Through a sample-barcoded 5' primer and a J-beta primer mix, a second PCR was run for roughly 6 to 11 cycles. One entry per CDR3 protein, called by TCRdb with MiXCR from the 5' RACE reads. Found here are approximately 320,000 distinct CDR3 sequences, 27% of them singletons; the top ten hold 29%. RNA extraction gave at least 5.5 micrograms of total RNA per sample. The chain combines TRBV2 with TRBJ2-5; D not resolved. The receptor comes from an older woman in good health. The sample was blood. The CDR3: CVSSNLRQETQYF. In DNA, the CDR3 is TGTGTCAGCAGCAATCTCCGCCAAGAGACCCAGTACTTC.